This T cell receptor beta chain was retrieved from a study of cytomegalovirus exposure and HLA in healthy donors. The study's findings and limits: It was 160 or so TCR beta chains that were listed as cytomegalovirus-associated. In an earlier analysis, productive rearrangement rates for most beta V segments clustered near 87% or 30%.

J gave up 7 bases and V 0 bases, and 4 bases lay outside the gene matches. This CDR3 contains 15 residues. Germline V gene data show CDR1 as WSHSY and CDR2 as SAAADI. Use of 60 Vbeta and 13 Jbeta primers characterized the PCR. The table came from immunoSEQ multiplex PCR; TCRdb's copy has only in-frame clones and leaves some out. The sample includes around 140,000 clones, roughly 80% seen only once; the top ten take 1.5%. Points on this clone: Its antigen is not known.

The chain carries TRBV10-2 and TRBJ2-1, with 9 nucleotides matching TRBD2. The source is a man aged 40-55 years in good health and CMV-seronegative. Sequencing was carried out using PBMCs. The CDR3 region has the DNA TGCGCCAGCAGTGAGTCGCCTAGCGGGGTGAATGAGCAGTTCTTC. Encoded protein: CASSESPSGVNEQFF.